The text below deals with one T cell receptor (beta chain). The CDR3 spans 12 residues. The V and J ends lost 1 base and 8 bases respectively, with 8 bases between them. Germline V gives CDR1 SGHTA, CDR2 FQGNSA. Treatment specified: randomized to nivolumab then ipilimumab (arm A) or the reverse (arm B). The data were taken from a study of sequential checkpoint blockade in melanoma. Study at large: Patients were randomized 1:1 to nivolumab-then-ipilimumab or ipilimumab-then-nivolumab first-line.

Assay used: immunoSEQ multiplex PCR; TCRdb lists only in-frame clones, some missing. Of roughly 28,000 clones listed, roughly 80% were seen once; the top ten hold 22%. This specimen consisted of CD8+ T cells sorted from blood (inferred from file names), obtained from a patient given nivolumab and ipilimumab in sequence. The sequence was collected from a human donor with melanoma. The rearrangement joins TRBV7-2 to TRBJ1-2; D gene uncertain. Here the CDR3 DNA reads TGTGCCAGCAGCTTAGGGCAGAGGGGCTACACCTTC. Protein product: CASSLGQRGYTF.